Listed below are T cell receptor beta chains from one sample, sequenced in a study of blood T cell repertoires in COVID-19. Some clones are missing from TCRdb's copy, which holds only in-frame ones; the method was immunoSEQ multiplex PCR. The table includes 200,000 to 250,000 clones, about 80% detected once. The sample taken for sequencing was peripheral blood. The source of these receptors is an elderly man with acute or convalescent COVID-19. Each CDR3 is given with its conserved first and last residue. The size field is filled for only some rows; it gives once, few, many or a size class.

V gene	clone size	J gene	CDR3 protein
TRBV6-5	.	TRBJ1-2	CASRRQGAEGYTF
TRBV18	.	TRBJ2-1	CASSPGAAGSYNEQFF
TRBV29-1	.	TRBJ2-3	CSGQGASTDTQYF
TRBV6-1	.	TRBJ1-5	CANSERDSPPSNQPQHF
TRBV6-2/TRBV6-3	.	TRBJ2-7	CASSILPTGTGSSYEQYF
TRBV5-6	.	TRBJ1-2	CASSFRDSGYGYTF
TRBV5-1	few	TRBJ1-4	CASGSGGAGEKLFF
TRBV9	.	TRBJ1-3	CASSVYYPGQAGNTIYF
TRBV10-3	.	TRBJ2-7	CAIRDRFRKQYF
TRBV11-2	.	TRBJ2-3	CASSTSAGGSPYF
TRBV3-1/TRBV3-2	.	TRBJ2-1	CASSPNFAHNEQFF
TRBV6-5	.	TRBJ1-1	CASSPTQGTEAFF
TRBV6-2/TRBV6-3	.	TRBJ2-1	CASRPRLAGAPVEQFF
TRBV5-1	.	TRBJ2-2	CASTTGTANTGELFF
TRBV7-9	.	TRBJ1-5	CASSPDRAHSNQPQHF
TRBV3-1/TRBV3-2	.	TRBJ1-5	CASSQDGAGWQPQHF
TRBV4-1	.	TRBJ2-3	CASSQFWTSGGTDTQYF
TRBV6-4	once	TRBJ2-3	CASSDKGERSTDTQYF
TRBV5-1	.	TRBJ2-7	CASSFTQGKGEQYF
TRBV30	.	TRBJ1-3	CAWRRQRLSGNTIYF
TRBV9	.	TRBJ2-3	CASSADRLAQYF
TRBV12-5	.	TRBJ1-2	CASGLVVVGRGQVYGYTF
TRBV5-1	.	TRBJ2-1	CASTRSGTSGGGEQFF
TRBV7-6	few	TRBJ1-1	CASSPPRQGNTEAFF
TRBV19	few	TRBJ1-2	CASSRSIYGYTF
TRBV19	.	TRBJ2-7	CASRRMAGQGTYEQYF
TRBV5-1	.	TRBJ2-3	CASSRLAGSTDTQYF
TRBV5-1	.	TRBJ2-7	CASSPGGYEQYF
TRBV29-1	.	TRBJ2-2	CSVEGQPNTGELFF
TRBV2	few	TRBJ1-2	CASRPSGRGITF
TRBV19	.	TRBJ2-7	CASRAGQSYEQYF
TRBV24-1	.	TRBJ2-7	CASYRSRQSSYEQYF
TRBV12-3/TRBV12-4	.	TRBJ1-1	CASSFDRVRRF
TRBV10-3	.	TRBJ2-7	CAISAGTGGTYEQYF
TRBV9	few	TRBJ1-4	CASSPRQGIGEKLFF
TRBV9	.	TRBJ2-1	CASSENSGTAVSYNEQFF
TRBV30	.	TRBJ2-3	CAWSVPRLAGGPWDTQYF
TRBV5-1	few	TRBJ2-3	CASSRRAGARRTSTDTQYF
TRBV12-3/TRBV12-4	.	TRBJ1-6	CASRTSASPLHF
TRBV3-1/TRBV3-2	.	TRBJ2-6	CASSSGTSGGALSGANVLTF
TRBV6-2/TRBV6-3	.	TRBJ1-1	CASSRAGNTEAFF
TRBV28	many	TRBJ1-5	CASSSLVRDNSNQPQHF
TRBV5-4	.	TRBJ2-1	CASSPGVPGQGGNEQFF
TRBV5-4	.	TRBJ1-4	CASSPLQPATNEKLFF
TRBV11-3	.	TRBJ2-1	CASSLGRGRANEQFF
TRBV5-6	.	TRBJ2-1	CASSLMKDKRGPYNEQFF
TRBV21-1	.	TRBJ2-4	CATRPGQGLPLAKNIQYF
TRBV3-1/TRBV3-2	.	TRBJ1-1	CASSPTGRIAEAFF
TRBV6-5	.	TRBJ1-2	CASRPGTGRRDGYTF
TRBV19	.	TRBJ2-7	CASRRTGATEQYF
TRBV3-1/TRBV3-2	.	TRBJ2-7	CASSQTSGRPYEQYF
TRBV7-3	.	TRBJ2-2	CASSFKRGSGELFF
TRBV3-1/TRBV3-2	.	TRBJ2-2	CASRHSIRGSAGELFF
TRBV18	.	TRBJ2-3	CASSPPGTGGADTQYF
TRBV6-5	.	TRBJ2-7	CASSSTPQVNYEQYF
TRBV10-3	.	TRBJ1-1	CAISEGAGGRSEAFF